This TCR beta chain is drawn from a study of Ad26.COV2.S vaccination and SARS-CoV-2 variants. Study-wide context: Administration of Ad26.COV2.S was intramuscular, either once or twice 56 days apart.

TCRdb's table, derived via immunoSEQ multiplex PCR, lists solely in-frame clones and lacks some. The sample holds over 400,000 clones, about nine tenths seen once. Described treatment: about 20 received Ad26.COV2.S at low or high dose, single or two shots; about 5 received placebo; per-sample allocation not given. On day 63 after the first injection, vaccine and placebo recipients gave samples. An Ad26 vector expressing Wuhan-strain SARS-CoV-2 spike served as the vaccine. Notes on this clone: The antigen is undetermined.

Findings of the study overall: Greater spike-specific TCR breadth was seen in vaccine recipients than in placebo recipients. Vaccine and placebo recipients had comparable breadth of non-spike TCRs.

The germline gives CDR1 LNHDA, CDR2 SQIVND (reference sequence). The CDR3 loop spans 13 amino acids. The V gene lost 5 bases and the J gene lost 5 bases, with 12 bases spanning the gap. The input for sequencing was peripheral blood, taken in a trial of Ad26.COV2.S vaccine versus placebo. The clonotype comes from a person aged 18-65 years who received the Ad26.COV2.S COVID-19 vaccine or a placebo. The chain uses TRBV19 and TRBJ1-1, with a tentative D call TRBD1 (5 bases). CDR3 DNA sequence: TGTGCCAGTAGTGTGAACGGGGGAACTGAAGCTTTCTTT. Translating gives CASSVNGGTEAFF.